This TCR beta chain emerged from a study of T cell responses to AZD1222 COVID-19 vaccine. Overall study: Timing groups of about 4 and about 12 weeks for second doses were pooled.

General observations from the study: The span of vaccine-associated CD4 TCRs extended across spike, with dominance at 160-218 and 743-854. Two AZD1222 doses significantly raised spike-specific TCR breadth and depth over controls.

This table comes from immunoSEQ multiplex PCR, and its TCRdb copy is limited to in-frame clones, with some not included. The data show about 140,000 clones, around nine tenths seen once. The V end lost 7 bases, the J end lost 4 bases, and 20 bases lay between the germline ends. Germline CDR1 is SEHNR and CDR2 is FQNEAQ (reference sequence). The CDR3 has 16 residues. As to this clone: As yet, its antigen is unknown.

This material consisted of peripheral blood, taken on day 0 of AZD1222 vaccination. The genes are TRBV7-9 and TRBJ1-3; TRBD1 might be the D (5 bases). The receptor was derived from an adult in good health. The CDR3 is CASTEGGTARGNTIYF. CDR3 sequence (DNA): TGTGCCAGCACCGAGGGAGGGACGGCGCGAGGAAACACCATATATTTT.